A selection of T cell receptor beta chains follows, all from one sample in a study of OX40 agonist ivuxolimab in advanced cancers. Clones were sequenced by immunoSEQ multiplex PCR, and TCRdb holds only the in-frame ones, with some missing. The sample shows under 85,000 clones, roughly 78% of them seen only once. The specimen was CD4+ or CD8+ T cells sorted from blood, collected in a trial of the OX40 agonist ivuxolimab. These receptors originate from an adult with an advanced solid tumor such as melanoma, head and neck, liver or kidney cancer. CDR3s leave out the opening cysteine and the closing phenylalanine or tryptophan. A D gene is named only where the DNA matches it firmly. The size of a clone is reported for some rows only, either as once, few or many, or as a class for expanded clones.

size,V,J,D,CDR3
-,TRBV2,TRBJ2-1,TRBD2,ASSRTSGSTNEQF
few,TRBV28,TRBJ1-2,-,ASSGRDTDYT
-,TRBV5-1,TRBJ2-7,-,ASSLALDSWGDYEQY
-,TRBV2,TRBJ1-3,TRBD1,ASTFLTGIGNTIY
-,TRBV2,TRBJ1-3,TRBD1,AAGGGYLGDFTNTIY
few,TRBV28,TRBJ2-7,-,ASTSSYVRRADYEQY
-,TRBV27,TRBJ1-6,-,ASSLSGQGWPPLH
-,TRBV6-5,TRBJ2-7,-,ASSYSNAGKY
few,TRBV5-1,TRBJ1-1,TRBD1,ASGLTGRNTEAF
-,TRBV19,TRBJ1-1,-,ASRPSGGRGTEAF
once,TRBV5-5,TRBJ1-1,-,ASSLGTGTEAF
-,TRBV7-2,TRBJ2-7,TRBD1,ASSLGQGAYEQY
-,TRBV1,TRBJ2-7,-,TSSLIIAGEQY
-,TRBV2,TRBJ1-5,TRBD1,ASRGQVGNQPQH
-,TRBV27,TRBJ2-4,TRBD2,ASSSYSGGKNIQY
-,TRBV4-2,TRBJ1-2,-,ASSPRAGVDYGYT
-,TRBV4-1,TRBJ2-7,-,ASSHADSSYEQY
-,TRBV5-5,TRBJ2-3,TRBD2,ASSRRLAGTSTDTQY
-,TRBV7-2,TRBJ2-2,-,ASSLAPQDIGELF
-,TRBV7-2,TRBJ2-2,TRBD2,ASSLLAGETGELF
few,TRBV15,TRBJ2-4,-,ATSKDSKNIQY
-,TRBV5-6,TRBJ1-6,-,ASSLGDYDSPLH
-,TRBV10-3,TRBJ1-6,-,AISESRAGHNSPLH
-,TRBV6-1,TRBJ2-6,TRBD2,ASNGGGSGANVLT
-,TRBV9,TRBJ2-5,-,ASSEQGGQAETQY
few,TRBV27,TRBJ2-2,-,ASSLRRRSFLSGELF
-,TRBV7-9,TRBJ2-7,-,ASSKRTSSYEQY
few,TRBV5-1,TRBJ2-5,-,ASNPGPKETQY
-,TRBV14,TRBJ1-1,-,ASSQDRGSFSIVPEAF
-,TRBV5-1,TRBJ1-1,-,ASTPGGVRDTEAF
few,TRBV19,TRBJ1-5,TRBD1,ASSIAPAGGNSRKPQH
once,TRBV19,TRBJ2-7,TRBD1,ASTGTGTGAYEQY
-,TRBV5-1,TRBJ2-2,-,ASSLHGGNTGELF